Sequencing of this T cell receptor beta chain was carried out in a study of blood T cell repertoires in COVID-19. Study as a whole: The United States, Italy and Spain supplied acute and convalescent COVID-19 samples.

In the authors' workflow: For nucleated cells, counts were estimated from reference gene primer amplification. Measured with immunoSEQ multiplex PCR; TCRdb has only the in-frame clones, and not every one. Clone size and V and J calls were adopted from that table, with D and trimming inferred from the DNA. The sample lists 200,000 to 250,000 clones, around 83% occurring once. Germline V gene data show CDR1 as SNHLY and CDR2 as FYNNEI. This CDR3 spans 13 amino acids. Unmatched junction bases numbered 2, after V lost 3 bases and J lost 7 bases. All enrollees were about 18 to 95 years old and from fewer than 25 US areas. The study counted Cohort 3 donors as recovered given two negative PCRs, clearance, or symptom resolution.

Material: PBMCs or T cells enriched from blood (not recorded which). The clonotype was recovered from a woman aged 40 to 50 who had recovered from COVID-19. V and J are TRBV2 and TRBJ1-4, with 7 bases identical to TRBD1. The CDR3 sequence: CASSETGFEKLFF. For the CDR3, the DNA is TGTGCCAGCAGTGAGACAGGGTTTGAAAAACTGTTTTTT.